This record concerns one T cell receptor (beta chain) sequence. The antigen remains unidentified. Assay used: immunoSEQ multiplex PCR; TCRdb lists only in-frame clones, some missing. Altogether around 2.1 million clones are present, just over 90% being singletons, with the ten largest covering more than 1.5%. This specimen comes from a study of shared clonotypes between healthy human individuals. Study findings and constraints: Shared across several donors were roughly 5.3% of the naive CD4 clonotypes.

Naive CD8 cells comprised CD45RO-negative, CCR7-positively selected cells, excluding terminally differentiated effector memory CD45RA+ cells. CDR1 and CDR2 (germline): MNHEY, SMNVEV (reference sequence). The CDR3 consists of 15 residues. V dropped 1 base and J dropped 2; count of bases not matched to a gene: 2. This chain uses TRBV27 with TRBJ2-3; 8 bases agree with TRBD1. This TCR came from a man aged 18 to 35 in good health. Some clones in this sample may be carry-over from other donors' samples. Sample: naive CD8+ T cells from PBMCs. The chain's CDR3 is CASSLLTGDTDTQYF. Written as DNA, the CDR3 is TGTGCCAGCAGTTTATTGACAGGGGACACAGATACGCAGTATTTT.